Below, one T cell receptor (beta chain) is given with its context. The specificity of this receptor is unknown. No base quality values were provided; no much bigger clone lies one nucleotide off. These data belong to a study of control samples from healthy donors and cancer patients (dated by TCRdb to 2018 to 2021). Looking up the germline V gene yields CDR1 MNHNS and CDR2 SASEGT. The germline ends are 5 bases apart after V is trimmed by 2 bases and J by 1 base. The CDR3 runs 13 amino acids, cysteine and phenylalanine included. CDR3 DNA only is kept here, 39 bases in frame from base 1. Library creation used the immunoSEQ multiplex PCR assay. TCRdb limited this immuneACCESS table to in-frame rearrangements with V and J called. A share of clones is missing; checked studies link under half to unresolved V genes, and the rest is unexplained. Across this sample there are about 35,000 clones, with approximately 93% seen only once. The ten top clones hold 1.7% of the sample.

The TCR sequence derives from a man in his forties with colorectal cancer. Sequenced: PBMCs. Recombination linked TRBV6-1 to TRBJ1-1; the D gene assignment is ambiguous. The CDR3 sequence is CASSEHRNTEAFF. The DNA sequence is given as TGTGCCAGCAGTGAACACAGGAACACTGAAGCTTTCTTT.